This T cell receptor beta chain was retrieved from a study of blood T cell repertoires in COVID-19. Study-level background: Donors in the United States, Italy and Spain gave samples during acute or convalescent COVID-19.

Libraries were prepared by immunoSEQ multiplex PCR; TCRdb keeps only in-frame clonotypes and omits some of them. Of approximately 170,000 clones in the sample, approximately 81% were seen once. All enrollees were roughly 18 to 89 years old and from some 24 US areas. The recovered donors of Cohort 3 showed two negative PCRs, clearance, or symptom resolution. The CDR3 consists of 13 residues. Germline values: CDR1 MGHRA, CDR2 YSYEKL. V shed 1 base and J shed 8 bases, with 9 bases lying between them. This sequence joins TRBV4-1 and TRBJ2-1; D ambiguous. This TCR was recovered from a woman aged 50 to 60 who had recovered from COVID-19. The material sequenced was PBMCs or T cells enriched from blood (not recorded which). The CDR3 DNA reads as TGCGCCAGCAGCCAAGTCCTACGCGATGAGCAGTTCTTC. It is translated as CASSQVLRDEQFF.